Listed here are 9 T cell receptor beta chains from one sample, sequenced in a study of blood T cell repertoires in COVID-19. Produced via immunoSEQ multiplex PCR; TCRdb's table is partial and in-frame only. The data contain about 220,000 clones, about 88% of them singletons. The sequenced material came from peripheral blood. Receptor source: a man aged 50-60 years who had recovered from COVID-19.

The CDR3 protein is CASSLAGGLGEQYF. For the CDR3, the DNA is TGTGCCAGCAGCTTAGCGGGAGGACTCGGCGAGCAGTACTTC. The chain links TRBV7-9 to TRBJ2-7; possibly TRBD2 for D (6 bases). Germline CDR1 reads SEHNR; CDR2 reads FQNEAQ (reference sequence). Trimming removed 0 bases from V and 6 bases from J, with 12 bases in between. CDR3 length: 14 amino acids.

J is TRBJ2-3 and V is TRBV9, with 7 bases aligning to TRBD2. The length of the CDR3 is 15 residues. J gave up 3 bases and V 0 bases, and 4 bases lay outside the gene matches. Germline V gives CDR1 SGDLS, CDR2 YYNGEE. DNA for the CDR3: TGTGCCAGCAGCGTAGTAGGTAGCGGGACAGATACGCAGTATTTT. Translating gives CASSVVGSGTDTQYF.

This chain links TRBV11-2 with TRBJ1-1; the D gene is possibly TRBD1 (6 bases). The CDR3 has 13 amino acids. Germline assignment: CDR1 SGHAT and CDR2 FQNNGV. V gave up 3 bases and J gave up 6 bases, with 11 bases separating them. CDR3 sequence: CASSLGRGPEAFF. In DNA, the CDR3 is TGTGCCAGCAGCTTGGGCAGGGGACCTGAAGCTTTCTTT. The full variable domain, with the rest looked up from reference TRBV11-2 and TRBJ1-1, is EAGVAQSPRYKIIEKRQSVAFWCNPISGHATLYWYQQILGQGPKLLIQFQNNGVVDDSQLPKDRFSAERLKGVDSTLKIQPAKLEDSAVYLCASSLGRGPEAFFGQGTRLTVV.

The chain is built from TRBV5-1 and TRBJ1-1; D might be TRBD1 (6 bases). Trimming pared 2 bases from V and 2 bases from J, leaving 10 bases between. The germline V gene encodes CDR1 SGHRS and CDR2 YFSETQ. The CDR3 consists of 14 residues. This CDR3 reads CASSLYRANTEAFF. DNA for the CDR3: TGCGCCAGCAGCTTATACAGGGCCAACACTGAAGCTTTCTTT.

The chain couples TRBV7-2 to TRBJ1-3; D is possibly TRBD1 (5 bases). The V gene's germline CDR1 is SGHTA and CDR2 FQGNSA. The CDR3 contains 15 residues. Trimming pared 0 bases from V and 2 bases from J, leaving 8 bases between. The DNA of the CDR3 is TGTGCCAGCAGCTTAGCAGGGGCGGCTGGAAACACCATATATTTT. It codes for CASSLAGAAGNTIYF.

The rearrangement joins TRBV5-6 to TRBJ2-7, with 8 bases fitting TRBD1. The CDR3 runs to 15 residues. Germline CDR1 reads SGHDT; CDR2 reads YYEEEE. With 3 bases clipped from V and 4 bases from J, the junction kept 9 bases outside the gene matches. The CDR3 here is CASSSERRTGYEQYF. As DNA, the CDR3 is TGTGCCAGCAGCTCGGAGCGGAGGACAGGGTACGAGCAGTACTTC.

The chain recombines TRBV14 with TRBJ2-4; 7 bases are a match to TRBD2. CDR1 SGHDN and CDR2 FVKESK come from the germline V gene. After removal of 1 base from V and 0 bases from J, the junction contained 6 bases not matched to a gene. This CDR3 is built from 17 residues. The DNA for the CDR3 is TGTGCCAGCAGCCAAGGCGGGACTACCGAAGCCAAAAACATTCAGTACTTC. It translates to CASSQGGTTEAKNIQYF. The full variable domain, in which reference TRBV14 and TRBJ2-4 provide the parts outside the CDR3, is EAGVTQFPSHSVIEKGQTVTLRCDPISGHDNLYWYRRVMGKEIKFLLHFVKESKQDESGMPNNRFLAERTGGTYSTLKVQPAELEDSGVYFCASSQGGTTEAKNIQYFGAGTRLSVL.

V is TRBV3-1 (or the pseudogene TRBV3-2) and J is TRBJ2-1; 8 bases agree with TRBD1. Germline values: CDR1 LGHDT, CDR2 YNNKEL (reference sequence). This CDR3 region has 15 residues. V trimming: 4 bases; J trimming: 0 bases; junction bases outside the gene matches: 2. CDR3 nucleotide sequence: TGTGCCAGCAGCCGGACAGGGAGCTCCTACAATGAGCAGTTCTTC. Its translation: CASSRTGSSYNEQFF.

The count of this clone is one. The chain employs TRBV10-2 and TRBJ2-7; 11 nucleotides line up with TRBD2. With 5 bases clipped from V and 5 bases from J, the junction kept 8 bases outside the gene matches. Germline CDR1 reads WSHSY; CDR2 reads SAAADI. The CDR3 sequence is 15 residues long. CDR3 bases: TGCGCCAGCAGTTACTTAGCGGGAGGGCCGCACGAGCAGTACTTC. The encoded protein is CASSYLAGGPHEQYF.